This T cell receptor (beta chain) appears in the sequencing data of a study of control samples from healthy donors and cancer patients. The protocol was immunoSEQ multiplex PCR, while the TCRdb copy is restricted to in-frame clones and leaves out a portion. The profile shows roughly 120,000 clones, more than 85% of them singletons. The CDR3 is 17 residues long. The receptor was derived from a woman between 45 and 60 years old in good health. The V and J genes are TRBV12-1 and TRBJ1-4; the table's D call TRBD1 went unverified against the DNA. TRBV12-1 is flagged as a pseudogene. Sequenced: blood. CDR3 bases: TGTGCCAGCAGCTTTCGACAGGGGGCCGCAACTAATGAAAAACTGTTTTTT. Its protein product is CASSFRQGAATNEKLFF.